The 16 T cell receptor beta chains below all came from one sample that was sequenced in a study of T cells in pancreatic ductal adenocarcinoma. Libraries were prepared by immunoSEQ multiplex PCR; TCRdb keeps only in-frame clonotypes and omits some of them. Altogether approximately 97,000 clones are present, roughly 96% being singletons, with the ten largest covering around 3.2%. The selected patients with pancreatic ductal adenocarcinoma had surgery but no neoadjuvant therapy. The material sequenced was PBMCs. These receptors came from a human donor with pancreatic ductal adenocarcinoma.

V gene TRBV7-8 combines with J gene TRBJ2-1, with TRBD1 matching over 7 bases. The V gene end was trimmed by 5 bases and the J gene end by 5 bases; junction bases not matched to a gene: 9. Per germline, CDR1 SGHVS and CDR2 FQNEAQ. This CDR3 is 15 amino acids long. The CDR3 DNA follows: TGTGCCAGCAGCCGCAACAGGGGTGGGGACAATGAGCAGTTCTTC. Translating it yields CASSRNRGGDNEQFF.

This rearrangement joins TRBV6-5 to TRBJ2-2, with D possibly being TRBD1 (6 bases). Germline V lookup: CDR1 MNHEY, CDR2 SVGAGI. The germline V and J ends were trimmed by 6 bases and 1 base, with 12 bases remaining between them. CDR3 length: 15 residues. The CDR3 DNA sequence: TGTGCCAGCAGAATGGACAGCTTGAACACCGGGGAGCTGTTTTTT. This gives the protein CASRMDSLNTGELFF.

The DNA for the CDR3 is TGTGCCAGCACTTGGGGGGGAGGGGTTCGTACAGATACGCAGTATTTT. Its translation: CASTWGGGVRTDTQYF. This chain uses TRBV28 with TRBJ2-3; 7 positions agree with TRBD2. The CDR3 runs to 16 residues. Unmatched junction bases numbered 13, after V lost 7 bases and J lost 3 bases. CDR1 MDHEN and CDR2 SYDVKM come from the germline V gene.

This rearrangement joins TRBV7-3 to TRBJ2-3, with TRBD2 matching over 9 bases. Trimming cost V 1 base and J 3 bases; bases outside gene matches: 2. From germline, CDR1 is SGHTA and CDR2 FQGTGA. CDR3 length: 15 amino acids. The CDR3 region is CASSLMRGGTDTQYF. DNA for the CDR3: TGTGCCAGCAGCTTAATGCGGGGGGGGACAGATACGCAGTATTTT.

The chain joins TRBV7-8 to TRBJ2-1; the D gene is possibly TRBD2 (5 bases). The CDR3 runs to 14 residues. Trimming shortened V by 1 base and J by 7 bases, and 11 bases separated the two germline ends. Germline V gene lookup returns CDR1 SGHVS and CDR2 FQNEAQ. The DNA for the CDR3 is TGTGCCAGCAGCTTAGGGCGGGTTCAAAATGAGCAGTTCTTC. Translating it yields CASSLGRVQNEQFF.

V gene TRBV12-2 combines with J gene TRBJ2-2; the D segment call TRBD1 is taken from the table without a DNA check. TRBV12-2 is listed as a pseudogene. The CDR3 is made up of 16 amino acids. As DNA, the CDR3 is TGTGCAAGTCGCCTACGGGACAGGGAATTCGCCGGGGAGCTGTTTTTT. This gives the protein CASRLRDREFAGELFF.

This clone was picked up one time. The chain combines TRBV28 with TRBJ2-7; no definite D call. The CDR3 totals 11 residues. In germline, CDR1 is MDHEN, CDR2 SYDVKM. The germline V and J ends were trimmed by 10 bases and 3 bases, with 10 bases remaining between them. The CDR3 sequence is CATITNYEQYF. CDR3 sequence (DNA): TGTGCCACCATAACAAACTACGAGCAGTACTTC. The full variable domain, with the rest looked up from reference TRBV28 and TRBJ2-7, is DVKVTQSSRYLVKRTGEKVFLECVQDMDHENMFWYRQDPGLGLRLIYFSYDVKMKEKGDIPEGYSVSREKKERFSLILESASTNQTSMYLCATITNYEQYFGPGTRLTVT.

In regard to this clone: Within the sample, other DNA sequences also encode this same CDR3. The rearrangement joins TRBV15 to TRBJ2-5; D remains unclear. There are 13 residues in the CDR3. Trimming took off 0 bases at V and 1 base at J, with 3 bases between the two ends. Germline assignment: CDR1 LNHNV and CDR2 YYDKDF (reference sequence). The CDR3 DNA follows: TGTGCCACCAGCAGAGATCTCCAAGAGACCCAGTACTTC. Translating it yields CATSRDLQETQYF. Together with reference TRBV15 and TRBJ2-5, the CDR3 gives the full variable domain: DAMVIQNPRYQVTQFGKPVTLSCSQTLNHNVMYWYQQKSSQAPKLLFHYYDKDFNNEADTPDNFQSRRPNTSFCFLDIRSPGLGDTAMYLCATSRDLQETQYFGPGTRLLVL.

The V and J genes are TRBV6-5 and TRBJ1-1, with 8 nucleotides matching TRBD1. The CDR3 is 13 residues long. J lost 5 bases, V lost 6 bases, and 5 bases had no gene match. Per germline, CDR1 MNHEY and CDR2 SVGAGI. The CDR3 DNA is TGTGCCAGCAGAGGGACAGGTCGAACTGAAGCTTTCTTT. The encoded protein is CASRGTGRTEAFF.

This sequence joins TRBV2 and TRBJ2-2; 7 bases agree with TRBD2. Germline V gives CDR1 SNHLY, CDR2 FYNNEI. The CDR3 loop spans 15 amino acids. J was trimmed by 5 bases and V by 6 bases; bases with no gene match: 9. The CDR3 region is CASSPLAEGTGELFF. CDR3 sequence (DNA): TGTGCCAGCAGCCCGCTAGCGGAGGGGACCGGGGAGCTGTTTTTT. Full variable domain (missing parts from reference TRBV2 and TRBJ2-2): EPEVTQTPSHQVTQMGQEVILRCVPISNHLYFYWYRQILGQKVEFLVSFYNNEISEKSEIFDDQFSVERPDGSNFTLKIRSTKLEDSAMYFCASSPLAEGTGELFFGEGSRLTVL.

The chain uses TRBV18 and TRBJ2-3; D is ambiguous. The CDR3 length is 11 residues. V was cut by 3 bases and J by 7 bases, with 5 bases left in between. Germline V lookup: CDR1 KGHSH, CDR2 LQKENI. In DNA form, the CDR3 reads TGTGCCAGCTCACCCGAGTATACGCAGTATTTT. Protein: CASSPEYTQYF.

The V call is TRBV29-1, the J call TRBJ1-1; a possible D gene is TRBD1 (5 bases). The germline gives CDR1 SQVTM, CDR2 ANQGSEA. V gave up 5 bases and J gave up 0 bases, with 10 bases separating them. The CDR3 totals 13 residues. The CDR3 DNA follows: TGCAGCGTTTTAACAGGACTGAACACTGAAGCTTTCTTT. This sequence encodes CSVLTGLNTEAFF.

The chain is built from TRBV18 and TRBJ2-7; D is unresolved. V shed 0 bases and J shed 0 bases, with 3 bases lying between them. Germline V gene lookup returns CDR1 KGHSH and CDR2 LQKENI. CDR3 length equals 13 residues. The CDR3 loop reads CASSPPHSYEQYF. CDR3 in DNA: TGTGCCAGCTCACCACCACACTCCTACGAGCAGTACTTC.

The chain uses TRBV30 and TRBJ2-7; 7 bases map to TRBD2. The CDR3 is 14 amino acids. V dropped 2 bases and J dropped 4; count of bases not matched to a gene: 8. Germline V gene sequence: CDR1 GTSNPN, CDR2 SVGIG (reference sequence). The chain's CDR3 is CAWSPGGFSYEQYF. Written as DNA, the CDR3 is TGTGCCTGGAGTCCCGGGGGGTTTTCGTACGAGCAGTACTTC.

V is TRBV7-9 and J is TRBJ2-7; D gene unclear. The ends were cut back, 2 bases at V and 3 bases at J, with 17 bases in the middle. CDR1 is SEHNR and CDR2 is FQNEAQ in the germline V gene (reference sequence). The CDR3 has 16 amino acids. CDR3 residues: CASSLSWVGKRYEQYF. CDR3 DNA sequence: TGTGCCAGCAGCTTATCTTGGGTAGGCAAGCGCTACGAGCAGTACTTC.

The genes are TRBV6-5 and TRBJ2-7; TRBD2 agrees at 9 bases. V shed 8 bases, J shed 6 bases, and the junction held 11 bases outside the gene matches. CDR1 and CDR2 (germline): MNHEY, SVGAGI. The CDR3 covers 14 residues. The DNA of the CDR3 is TGTGCCAGCGCTCCTAGCGGGGCCCCGAGCGAGCAGTACTTC. This codes for CASAPSGAPSEQYF.